This T cell receptor (beta chain) was identified in a study of molecular identifiers for immune sequencing clone quantification. Broader study findings: Amid some 900,000 naive cells, spiked Jurkat TCR RNA from one cell was reportedly still detectable.

Germline V gives CDR1 SQVTM, CDR2 ANQGSEA. V lost 6 bases and J lost 6; bases outside the gene matches: 2. This CDR3 has 12 residues. TCRdb passed the PCR reads through MiXCR, listing each CDR3 protein once. The table includes 60,000 to 65,000 distinct CDR3 sequences, 15% to 20% detected once. This clonotype was observed at least ten times. Its antigen is currently unknown. Naive CD8 libraries came from roughly 20,000 to 1,000,000 sorted cells with 10%, 30% or 50% RNA. Sorting selected naive CD8 T cells with a CD8+CD4-CCR7+CD45RA+ phenotype. Material for sequencing was naive CD8+ T cells from blood, with Jurkat cell RNA spiked in. Subset in this sample: FACS-sorted CD8+CD4-CCR7+CD45RA+ naive T cells. V usage is TRBV29-1 and J usage is TRBJ2-7, with 13 positions matching TRBD2. This receptor was taken from a human donor in good health. Some libraries in this study had Jurkat cell RNA spiked in. Here the CDR3 DNA reads TGCAGCGTGCGGACTAGCGGGGGCGAGCAGTACTTC. Its protein is CSVRTSGGEQYF.